This is a list of T cell receptor beta chains from one sample in a study of T cells in Graves' hyperthyroidism and ophthalmopathy. TCRdb re-analysed the multiplex PCR reads in MiXCR, keeping a single row per CDR3 protein. The sample yields about 640,000 distinct CDR3 sequences, roughly 15% seen once. The sample consisted of blood. The source of these receptors is a woman aged 45-60 years with Graves' ophthalmopathy. Both conserved end residues are part of each CDR3. Size tells how often a clone was seen (once, few, many) or the class of an expanded clone, and some rows leave it out.

many,TRBV20-1,TRBJ1-5,CSATLADRDQPQHF
many,TRBV7-8,TRBJ2-1,CASSPGVAGGPGNNEQFF
few,TRBV19,TRBJ2-6,CASSIQSGANVLTF
many,TRBV7-9,TRBJ2-1,CASSLFEGNEQFF
few,TRBV10-3,TRBJ2-1,CAISGPGNNEQFF
many,TRBV30,TRBJ2-7,CAWGVSLVGEQYF
many,TRBV5-1,TRBJ1-1,CASSPPGRYGTEAFF
.,TRBV6-2/TRBV6-3,TRBJ2-3,CASSYPNNASGRTSTDTQYF
many,TRBV28,TRBJ1-5,CASSWRYSNQPQHF
few,TRBV5-1,TRBJ2-5,CASSLAGERGQETQYF
many,TRBV5-1,TRBJ2-3,CASRGSGRSADTQYF
.,TRBV6-2/TRBV6-3,TRBJ2-6,CASTSTSGANVLTF
many,TRBV6-1,TRBJ1-5,CASRPGGESQPQHF
few,TRBV9,TRBJ2-1,CASSGRRGYEQFF
many,TRBV20-1,TRBJ2-1,CSAKVAGSYNEQFF
many,TRBV28,TRBJ2-5,CASGETTHQETQYF
few,TRBV14,TRBJ2-3,CASSQDSWDTQYF
few,TRBV9,TRBJ2-2,CASSVALNSAGELFF
many,TRBV12-3/TRBV12-4,TRBJ2-5,CASSFGTPQETQYF
.,TRBV12-3/TRBV12-4,TRBJ1-5,CASSYLWTGEDQPQHF
.,TRBV27,TRBJ2-7,CASSVGDRVYEQYF
.,TRBV19,TRBJ2-5,CASSSPERAWETQYF
few,TRBV7-2,TRBJ2-7,CASSPTGLGNEQYF
many,TRBV5-5,TRBJ2-1,CASSLGSGSYEQFF
.,TRBV7-9,TRBJ1-1,CASSLPQGFNTEAFF
many,TRBV7-9,TRBJ2-5,CASSLGVAGQETQYF
once,TRBV9,TRBJ1-2,CASSTTGQGRNYGYTF
many,TRBV5-8,TRBJ1-2,CASSYLGQGASNYGYTF
.,TRBV29-1,TRBJ1-4,CSVDRGGDEKLFF
many,TRBV7-2,TRBJ1-1,CASEGYAEAFF
few,TRBV7-2,TRBJ2-7,CASREGGVRYEQYF
few,TRBV28,TRBJ1-1,CASSLLTGQGDTEAFF
.,TRBV5-1,TRBJ2-1,CASGVGNYNGQFF
few,TRBV10-3,TRBJ2-7,CAIKVASSYEQYF
few,TRBV18,TRBJ1-2,CASSNRVDYGYTF